This TCR beta chain derives from a study of breast tumors, draining lymph nodes, adjacent tissues. Samples came from axillary lymph nodes draining the breast cancer. This clonotype was picked up many times. MiXCR was run by TCRdb on the multiplex PCR reads, yielding one entry per CDR3 protein. This table holds some 100,000 distinct CDR3 sequences, over 20% found once. J gave up 6 bases and V 6 bases, and 9 bases lay outside the gene matches. Germline CDR1 and CDR2: SNHLY and FYNNEI. The CDR3 is 15 residues long. The sequencing input was axillary lymph node tissue. The chain couples TRBV2 to TRBJ2-3; 10 positions agree with TRBD2. The sequence was collected from a female donor with breast cancer. Some clones in this sample may be carry-over from other donors' samples. The CDR3 nucleotides read TGTGCCAGCAGCCCACGAAGCGGGGGGGCGGATACGCAGTATTTT. It codes for CASSPRSGGADTQYF.